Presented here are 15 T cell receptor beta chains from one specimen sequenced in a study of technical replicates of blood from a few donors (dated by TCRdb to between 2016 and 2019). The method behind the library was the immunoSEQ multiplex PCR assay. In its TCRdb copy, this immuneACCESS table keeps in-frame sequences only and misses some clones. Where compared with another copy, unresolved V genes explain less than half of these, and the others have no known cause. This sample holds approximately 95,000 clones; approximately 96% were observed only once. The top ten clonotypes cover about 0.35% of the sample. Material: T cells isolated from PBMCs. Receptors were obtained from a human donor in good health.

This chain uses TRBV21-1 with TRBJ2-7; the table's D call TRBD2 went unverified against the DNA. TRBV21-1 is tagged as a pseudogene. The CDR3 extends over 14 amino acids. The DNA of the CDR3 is TGTGCCAGCAGCAAAGCGGGAGGGCCTGAGGAGCAGTACTTC. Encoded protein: CASSKAGGPEEQYF.

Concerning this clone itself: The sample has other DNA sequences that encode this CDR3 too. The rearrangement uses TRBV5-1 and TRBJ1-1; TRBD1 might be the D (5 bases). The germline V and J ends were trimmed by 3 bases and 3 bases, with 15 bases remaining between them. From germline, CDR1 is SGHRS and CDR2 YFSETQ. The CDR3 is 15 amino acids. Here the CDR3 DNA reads TGCGCCAGCAGCTCAACGGGGGGAGAGCACACTGAAGCTTTCTTT. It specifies CASSSTGGEHTEAFF.

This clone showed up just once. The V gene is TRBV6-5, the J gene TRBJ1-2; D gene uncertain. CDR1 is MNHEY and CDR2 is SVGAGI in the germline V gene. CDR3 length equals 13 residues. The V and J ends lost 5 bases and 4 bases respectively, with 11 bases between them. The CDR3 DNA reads TGTGCCAGCAGTCAAACAGCCTTCTATGGCTACACCTTC. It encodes CASSQTAFYGYTF.

The CDR3, as DNA: TGTGCCAGCAGACGGGGTGGGGCCTACAATGAGCAGTTCTTC. Its translation is CASRRGGAYNEQFF. The V gene is TRBV28, the J gene TRBJ2-1; TRBD2 might be the D (5 bases). The CDR3 sequence is 14 residues long. Germline V CDR1 and CDR2: MDHEN, SYDVKM. V was pared by 6 bases and J by 2 bases, with 11 bases between.

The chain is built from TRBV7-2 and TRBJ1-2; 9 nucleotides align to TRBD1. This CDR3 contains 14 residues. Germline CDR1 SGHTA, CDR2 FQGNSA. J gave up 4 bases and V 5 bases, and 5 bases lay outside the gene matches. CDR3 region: CASSGGQGSYGYTF. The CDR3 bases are TGTGCCAGCAGCGGGGGACAGGGAAGCTATGGCTACACCTTC.

The CDR3 nucleotides are TGTGCCAGCAGCCCGGGGGGACTAGCGGGGGCCAATGAGCAGTTCTTC. Its protein is CASSPGGLAGANEQFF. This chain links TRBV9 with TRBJ2-1, with TRBD2 matching over 14 bases. Germline trimming cut 4 bases from V and 6 bases from J; bases unmatched to any gene: 6. The CDR3 sequence is 16 residues long. Looked up from germline, CDR1 is SGDLS and CDR2 is YYNGEE.

The CDR3: CAWSMGQAREYF. The CDR3 nucleotides are TGTGCCTGGAGTATGGGACAGGCTAGGGAGTACTTC. The rearrangement links TRBV30 to TRBJ2-7; 8 nucleotides line up with TRBD1. V shed 2 bases, J shed 11 bases, and the junction held 8 bases outside the gene matches. The CDR3 is 12 amino acids. Germline V gene sequence: CDR1 GTSNPN, CDR2 SVGIG (reference sequence).

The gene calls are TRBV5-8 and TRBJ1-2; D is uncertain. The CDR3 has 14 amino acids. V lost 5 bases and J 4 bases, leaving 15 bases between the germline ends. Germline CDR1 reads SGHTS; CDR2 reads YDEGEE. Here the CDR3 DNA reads TGTGCCAGCAGTAGAAGGACGGGGATCTATGGCTACACCTTC. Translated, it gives CASSRRTGIYGYTF.

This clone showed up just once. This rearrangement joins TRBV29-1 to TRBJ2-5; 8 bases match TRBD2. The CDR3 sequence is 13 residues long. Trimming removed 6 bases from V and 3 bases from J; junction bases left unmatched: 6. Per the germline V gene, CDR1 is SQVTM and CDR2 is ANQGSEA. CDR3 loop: CSVLTSGEETQYF. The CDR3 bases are TGCAGCGTGCTTACTAGCGGAGAAGAGACCCAGTACTTC.

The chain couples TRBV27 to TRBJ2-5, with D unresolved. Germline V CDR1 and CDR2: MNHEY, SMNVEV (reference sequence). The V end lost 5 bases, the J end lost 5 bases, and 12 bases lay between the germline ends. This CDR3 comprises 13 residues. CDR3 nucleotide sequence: TGTGCCAGCAGTATCTTCCGACTGGAGACCCAGTACTTC. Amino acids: CASSIFRLETQYF.

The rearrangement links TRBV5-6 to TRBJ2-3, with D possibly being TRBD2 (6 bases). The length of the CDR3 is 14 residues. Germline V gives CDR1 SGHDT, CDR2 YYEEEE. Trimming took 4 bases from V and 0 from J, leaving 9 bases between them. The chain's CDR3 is CASSPGLSTDTQYF. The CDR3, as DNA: TGTGCCAGCAGCCCCGGACTAAGCACAGATACGCAGTATTTT.

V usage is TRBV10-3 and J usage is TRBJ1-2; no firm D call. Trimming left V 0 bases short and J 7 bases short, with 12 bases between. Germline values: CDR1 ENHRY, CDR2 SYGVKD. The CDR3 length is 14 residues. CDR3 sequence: CAISESGVRSGYTF. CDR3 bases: TGTGCCATCAGTGAGTCCGGGGTTAGATCTGGCTACACCTTC.

CDR3 in amino acids: CASSINRGPGEAFF. CDR3 in DNA: TGTGCCAGCAGTATAAACAGGGGGCCGGGTGAAGCTTTCTTT. This rearrangement joins TRBV27 to TRBJ1-1; 9 nucleotides agree with TRBD1. Germline CDR1 and CDR2: MNHEY and SMNVEV (reference sequence). CDR3 length: 14 amino acids. V was pared by 5 bases and J by 7 bases, with 8 bases of the junction left unmatched.

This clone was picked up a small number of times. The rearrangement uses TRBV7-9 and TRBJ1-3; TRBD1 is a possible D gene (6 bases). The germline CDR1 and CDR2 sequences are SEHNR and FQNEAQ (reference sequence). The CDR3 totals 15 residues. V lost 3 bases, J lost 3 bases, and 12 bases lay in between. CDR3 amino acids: CASSFQGLDGNTIYF. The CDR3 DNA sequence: TGTGCCAGCAGCTTTCAGGGGCTGGATGGAAACACCATATATTTT.

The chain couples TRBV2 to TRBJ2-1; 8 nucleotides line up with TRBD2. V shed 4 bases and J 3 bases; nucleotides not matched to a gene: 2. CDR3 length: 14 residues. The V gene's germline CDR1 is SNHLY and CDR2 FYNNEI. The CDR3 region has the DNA TGTGCCAGCAGTGCTAGCGGGCTCTACAATGAGCAGTTCTTC. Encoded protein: CASSASGLYNEQFF. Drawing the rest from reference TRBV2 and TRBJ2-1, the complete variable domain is EPEVTQTPSHQVTQMGQEVILRCVPISNHLYFYWYRQILGQKVEFLVSFYNNEISEKSEIFDDQFSVERPDGSNFTLKIRSTKLEDSAMYFCASSASGLYNEQFFGPGTRLTVL.